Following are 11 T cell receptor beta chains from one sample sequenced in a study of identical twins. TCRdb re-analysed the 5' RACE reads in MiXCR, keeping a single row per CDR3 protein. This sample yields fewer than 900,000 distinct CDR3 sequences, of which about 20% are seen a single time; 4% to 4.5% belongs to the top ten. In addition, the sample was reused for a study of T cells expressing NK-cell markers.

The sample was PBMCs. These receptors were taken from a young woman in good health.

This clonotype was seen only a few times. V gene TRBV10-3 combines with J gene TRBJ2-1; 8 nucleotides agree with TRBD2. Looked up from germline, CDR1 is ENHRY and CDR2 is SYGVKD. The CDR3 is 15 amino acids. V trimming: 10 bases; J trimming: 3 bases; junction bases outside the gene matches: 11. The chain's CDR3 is CATSGREGHYNEQFF. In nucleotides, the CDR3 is TGTGCCACCTCAGGACGGGAGGGGCACTACAATGAGCAGTTCTTC.

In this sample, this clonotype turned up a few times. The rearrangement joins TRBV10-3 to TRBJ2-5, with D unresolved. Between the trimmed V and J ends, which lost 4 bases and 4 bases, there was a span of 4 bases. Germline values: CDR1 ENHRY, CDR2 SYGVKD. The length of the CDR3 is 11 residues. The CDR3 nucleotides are TGTGCCATCAGTGTACGAGAGACCCAGTACTTC. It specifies CAISVRETQYF.

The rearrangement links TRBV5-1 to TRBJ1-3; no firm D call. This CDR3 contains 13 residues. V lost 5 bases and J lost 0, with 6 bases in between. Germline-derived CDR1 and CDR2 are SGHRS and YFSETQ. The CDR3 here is CASRDNSGNTIYF. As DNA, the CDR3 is TGCGCCAGCAGAGACAACTCTGGAAACACCATATATTTT. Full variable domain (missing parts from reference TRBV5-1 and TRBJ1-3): KAGVTQTPRYLIKTRGQQVTLSCSPISGHRSVSWYQQTPGQGLQFLFEYFSETQRNKGNFPGRFSGRQFSNSRSEMNVSTLELGDSALYLCASRDNSGNTIYFGEGSWLTVV.

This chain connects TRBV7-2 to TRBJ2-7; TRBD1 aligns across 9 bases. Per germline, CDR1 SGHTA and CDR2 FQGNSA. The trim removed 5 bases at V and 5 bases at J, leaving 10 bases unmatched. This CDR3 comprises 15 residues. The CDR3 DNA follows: TGTGCCAGCAGCCTTGGGACAGGGAGGTCCCACGAGCAGTACTTC. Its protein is CASSLGTGRSHEQYF.

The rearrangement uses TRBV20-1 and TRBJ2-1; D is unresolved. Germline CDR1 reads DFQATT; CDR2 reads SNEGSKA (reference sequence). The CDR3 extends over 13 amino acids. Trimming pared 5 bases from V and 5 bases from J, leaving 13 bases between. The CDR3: CSAELRRDNEQFF. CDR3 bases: TGCAGTGCTGAGCTGAGGCGCGACAATGAGCAGTTCTTC.

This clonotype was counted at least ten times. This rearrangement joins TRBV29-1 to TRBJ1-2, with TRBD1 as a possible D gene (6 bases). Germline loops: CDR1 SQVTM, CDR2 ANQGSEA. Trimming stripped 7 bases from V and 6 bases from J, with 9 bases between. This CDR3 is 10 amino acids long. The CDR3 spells CSGDMDGYTF. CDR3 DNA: TGCAGCGGGGACATGGATGGCTACACCTTC.

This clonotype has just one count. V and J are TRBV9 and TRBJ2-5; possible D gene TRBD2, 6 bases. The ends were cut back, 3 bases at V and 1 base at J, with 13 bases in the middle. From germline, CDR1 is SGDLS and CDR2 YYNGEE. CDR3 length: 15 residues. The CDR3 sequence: CASSAYGGPQETQYF. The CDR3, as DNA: TGTGCCAGCAGCGCCTACGGGGGTCCCCAAGAGACCCAGTACTTC.

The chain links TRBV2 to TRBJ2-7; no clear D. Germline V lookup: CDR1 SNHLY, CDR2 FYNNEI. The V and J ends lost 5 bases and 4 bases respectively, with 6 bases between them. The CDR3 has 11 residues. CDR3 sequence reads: CASSRMYEQYF. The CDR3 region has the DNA TGTGCCAGCAGTAGAATGTACGAGCAGTACTTC.

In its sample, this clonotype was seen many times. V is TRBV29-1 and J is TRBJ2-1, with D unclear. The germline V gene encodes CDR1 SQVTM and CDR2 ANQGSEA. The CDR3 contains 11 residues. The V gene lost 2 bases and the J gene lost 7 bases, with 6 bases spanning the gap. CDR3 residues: CSVESRNEQFF. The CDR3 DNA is TGCAGCGTTGAATCTCGGAATGAGCAGTTCTTC.

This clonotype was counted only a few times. In DNA, the CDR3 is TGTGCCAGCAGCCACAGTAAAAATACGCAGTATTTT. Protein product: CASSHSKNTQYF. J is TRBJ2-3 and V is TRBV6-2 or TRBV6-3; no firm D call. The CDR3 contains 12 residues. Germline CDR1 is MNHEY and CDR2 is SVGEGT. V was clipped by 6 bases and J by 7 bases, with 11 bases between them.

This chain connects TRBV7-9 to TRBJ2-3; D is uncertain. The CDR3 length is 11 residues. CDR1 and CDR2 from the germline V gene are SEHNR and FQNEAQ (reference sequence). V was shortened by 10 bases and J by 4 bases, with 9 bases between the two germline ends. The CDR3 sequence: CAIESPDTQYF. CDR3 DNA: TGTGCCATCGAGTCCCCAGATACGCAGTATTTT.